What follows are 31 T cell receptor beta chains derived from one specimen sequenced in a study of T cell responses to AZD1222 COVID-19 vaccine. Data came from immunoSEQ multiplex PCR; TCRdb stores just in-frame clones and leaves some out. The sample holds about 68,000 clones, 80% to 85% seen once. The starting material was peripheral blood, obtained on day 0 of AZD1222 vaccination. These receptors all come from an adult in good health.

This clone has a handful of counts. This chain connects TRBV10-3 to TRBJ2-5, with a possible D match to TRBD1 (6 bases). CDR1 ENHRY and CDR2 SYGVKD come from the germline V gene. The V gene lost 0 bases and the J gene lost 1 base, with 12 bases spanning the gap. The CDR3 contains 16 residues. CDR3 loop: CAISESWSRGQETQYF. DNA of the CDR3: TGTGCCATCAGTGAGTCGTGGTCCAGGGGCCAAGAGACCCAGTACTTC.

The chain uses TRBV5-4 and TRBJ1-2, with unresolved D. The germline CDR1 and CDR2 sequences are SGHNT and YYREEE (reference sequence). The CDR3 has 13 amino acids. The V and J ends lost 0 bases and 7 bases respectively, with 10 bases between them. As DNA, the CDR3 is TGTGCCAGCAGCTTGGTAGGTGTTAGTGGCTACACCTTC. This translates into CASSLVGVSGYTF.

CDR3 loop: CASSPGQGQFF. The DNA for the CDR3 is TGTGCCAGCAGCCCGGGACAGGGGCAGTTCTTC. The rearrangement joins TRBV7-9 to TRBJ2-1; TRBD1 aligns across 9 bases. V lost 5 bases and J lost 12; bases outside the gene matches: 2. CDR1 is SEHNR, CDR2 FQNEAQ, per germline (reference sequence). The CDR3 has 11 residues.

The gene calls are TRBV2 and TRBJ2-1; TRBD2 aligns across 11 bases. V gave up 6 bases and J gave up 2 bases; unmatched junction bases: 6. The CDR3 has 16 amino acids. The germline V gene encodes CDR1 SNHLY and CDR2 FYNNEI. CDR3 DNA: TGTGCCAGCAGGGGGGGGACTAGCGGACCCTACAATGAGCAGTTCTTC. Its translation: CASRGGTSGPYNEQFF.

The CDR3, as DNA: TGTGCCAGCTCACCACTAGAAGACTCACCCCTCCACTTT. As protein: CASSPLEDSPLHF. The gene calls are TRBV18 and TRBJ1-6; D unclear. V lost 1 base, J lost 10 bases, and 8 bases lay in between. Germline V gene lookup returns CDR1 KGHSH and CDR2 LQKENI. The CDR3 runs 13 residues. The full variable domain, rest sourced from reference TRBV18 and TRBJ1-6, is NAGVMQNPRHLVRRRGQEARLRCSPMKGHSHVYWYRQLPEEGLKFMVYLQKENIIDESGMPKERFSAEFPKEGPSILRIQQVVRGDSAAYFCASSPLEDSPLHFGNGTRLTVT.

The chain carries TRBV5-4 and TRBJ2-6; D is possibly TRBD2 (6 bases). Germline values: CDR1 SGHNT, CDR2 YYREEE (reference sequence). The CDR3 has 16 amino acids. Deletions cut 0 bases from V and 0 bases from J, with 7 bases between. The CDR3 sequence: CASSLARDSGANVLTF. Written as DNA, the CDR3 is TGTGCCAGCAGCTTGGCGCGGGACTCTGGGGCCAACGTCCTGACTTTC.

For this clone: The same CDR3 arises from other DNA sequences in this sample as well. The chain carries TRBV5-1 and TRBJ1-5; 9 bases align to TRBD1. The CDR3 is 15 residues long. Germline values: CDR1 SGHRS, CDR2 YFSETQ. The ends lost 0 bases at V and 5 bases at J; junction bases unmatched: 3. This chain's CDR3 is CASSLGQGGDQPQHF. In nucleotides, the CDR3 is TGCGCCAGCAGCTTGGGACAGGGGGGTGATCAGCCCCAGCATTTT.

The chain employs TRBV19 and TRBJ2-1, with 10 bases lining up with TRBD2. J gave up 0 bases and V 0 bases, and 8 bases lay outside the gene matches. Germline assignment: CDR1 LNHDA and CDR2 SQIVND (reference sequence). The CDR3 totals 19 residues. CDR3 in DNA: TGTGCCAGTAGTATAGATCTGGTAGCGGGGGGATACTCCTACAATGAGCAGTTCTTC. It specifies CASSIDLVAGGYSYNEQFF. The full variable domain, in which reference TRBV19 and TRBJ2-1 provide the parts outside the CDR3, is DGGITQSPKYLFRKEGQNVTLSCEQNLNHDAMYWYRQDPGQGLRLIYYSQIVNDFQKGDIAEGYSVSREKKESFPLTVTSAQKNPTAFYLCASSIDLVAGGYSYNEQFFGPGTRLTVL.

The rearrangement joins TRBV14 to TRBJ1-1, with D possibly TRBD1 on 5 matching bases. The CDR3 is 13 amino acids. The V gene lost 5 bases and the J gene lost 0 bases, with 7 bases spanning the gap. Germline V gene lookup returns CDR1 SGHDN and CDR2 FVKESK. As DNA, the CDR3 is TGTGCCAGCAGCTGGGGGATGAACACTGAAGCTTTCTTT. Its protein product is CASSWGMNTEAFF.

The chain couples TRBV11-1 to TRBJ1-2; a possible D gene is TRBD1 (5 bases). The CDR3 consists of 15 residues. Germline V lookup: CDR1 SGHAT, CDR2 FQDESV (reference sequence). V lost 1 base and J 2 bases, leaving 11 bases between the germline ends. CDR3 sequence reads: CASSLGPGLNYGYTF. CDR3 DNA sequence: TGTGCCAGCAGCTTAGGCCCGGGGCTCAACTATGGCTACACCTTC.

The chain uses TRBV19 and TRBJ1-1; a possible D gene is TRBD1 (6 bases). This CDR3 has 13 amino acids. Germline-derived CDR1 and CDR2 are LNHDA and SQIVND (reference sequence). The ends were cut back, 7 bases at V and 5 bases at J, with 14 bases in the middle. CDR3 bases: TGTGCCAGTAAGGGGGTGGTTAGGACTGAAGCTTTCTTT. Amino acid sequence: CASKGVVRTEAFF.

This clone was observed a few times. The chain has TRBV4-3 and TRBJ1-4, with 10 bases fitting TRBD1. The CDR3 consists of 16 residues. Germline-derived CDR1 and CDR2 are LGHNA and YSLEER. J was trimmed by 4 bases and V by 1 base; bases with no gene match: 3. The CDR3 here is CASSQAGDRGNEKLFF. The CDR3 bases are TGCGCCAGCAGCCAAGCTGGGGACAGGGGTAATGAAAAACTGTTTTTT.

The J gene is TRBJ1-5, the V gene TRBV6-1; TRBD1 matches 8 bases. CDR1 is MNHNS, CDR2 SASEGT, per germline. V lost 4 bases, J lost 14 bases, and 22 bases stayed unmatched. This CDR3 has 17 residues. CDR3 coding DNA: TGTGCCAGCAGTGTCATCAGGGGGCGGGGCCTTAGTACCCCGAAGCATTTT. Amino acid sequence: CASSVIRGRGLSTPKHF.

V gene TRBV6-2 or TRBV6-3 combines with J gene TRBJ1-1; 10 bases align to TRBD1. Germline CDR1 and CDR2: MNHEY and SVGEGT. Trimming cost V 2 bases and J 7 bases; bases outside gene matches: 10. The CDR3 contains 16 residues. CDR3 region: CASSYRRDRGEGEAFF. The CDR3 nucleotides are TGTGCCAGCAGTTACCGCCGGGACAGGGGTGAGGGTGAAGCTTTCTTT.

In its sample, this clone was seen a few times. The rearrangement uses TRBV9 and TRBJ1-6; D is unresolved. CDR1 is SGDLS and CDR2 is YYNGEE in the germline V gene. V lost 0 bases to trimming and J lost 9 bases, with 10 bases between them. This CDR3 is built from 14 residues. The CDR3 sequence: CASSVEVSSSPLHF. CDR3 bases: TGTGCCAGCAGCGTAGAGGTGTCATCTTCACCCCTCCACTTT.

By share, this clone ranks as medium-sized (0.01 to 0.1%). This sequence joins TRBV18 and TRBJ2-7; 11 nucleotides line up with TRBD1. With 3 bases clipped from V and 5 bases from J, the junction kept 6 bases outside the gene matches. This CDR3 comprises 15 residues. Per germline, CDR1 KGHSH and CDR2 LQKENI. The CDR3 bases are TGTGCCAGCTCACCCCGGACAGGGGGCATCGACGAGCAGTACTTC. This sequence encodes CASSPRTGGIDEQYF.

The rearrangement links TRBV4-2 to TRBJ2-7; TRBD2 might be the D (5 bases). This CDR3 region has 13 residues. CDR1 is LGHNA and CDR2 is YNFKEQ in the germline V gene. Trimming removed 0 bases from V and 6 bases from J, with 9 bases in between. The CDR3 protein is CASSQDFGGEQYF. The CDR3 nucleotides read TGTGCCAGCAGCCAAGATTTTGGAGGCGAGCAGTACTTC.

The CDR3 DNA reads TGTGCCAGCAGCTTAGTTACCGGGGAGCTGTTTTTT. It encodes CASSLVTGELFF. The chain couples TRBV11-2 to TRBJ2-2; D unresolved. This CDR3 is built from 12 residues. CDR1 is SGHAT and CDR2 is FQNNGV in the germline V gene. The V end lost 1 base, the J end lost 5 bases, and 2 bases lay between the germline ends.

This clone was recorded a few times. The J gene is TRBJ1-1, the V gene TRBV5-5; no definite D call. Germline CDR1 SGHKS, CDR2 YYEKEE (reference sequence). Trimming removed 2 bases at V and 3 bases at J, with 5 bases between. This CDR3 comprises 12 residues. The CDR3 DNA sequence: TGTGCCAGCAGCTTTGGGGACACTGAAGCTTTCTTT. It is translated as CASSFGDTEAFF.

This chain's CDR3 is CASSLHPRYSNSPLHF. Here the CDR3 DNA reads TGTGCCAGCAGCTTGCATCCGCGCTACAGTAATTCACCCCTCCACTTT. The chain uses TRBV7-9 and TRBJ1-6; D gene unclear. Germline CDR1 is SEHNR and CDR2 is FQNEAQ (reference sequence). V lost 3 bases, J lost 6 bases, and 15 bases lay in between. CDR3 size: 16 residues.

This chain uses TRBV19 with TRBJ1-3; D is unclear. The CDR3 has 16 amino acids. V dropped 6 bases and J dropped 1 base, with 16 bases sitting between them. The germline CDR1 and CDR2 sequences are LNHDA and SQIVND (reference sequence). CDR3 in amino acids: CASSPLDRTSGNTIYF. CDR3 sequence (DNA): TGTGCCAGTAGCCCCCTTGATCGTACGTCTGGAAACACCATATATTTT.

This clone was detected once. V is TRBV13 and J is TRBJ1-1; unclear D gene. From germline, CDR1 is PRHDT and CDR2 FYEKMQ (reference sequence). The CDR3 length is 13 residues. The ends were cut back, 0 bases at V and 7 bases at J, with 9 bases in the middle. The DNA for the CDR3 is TGTGCCAGCAGCTTAGGAGGGCTTAGTGAAGCTTTCTTT. Residues: CASSLGGLSEAFF.

The chain links TRBV6-2 or TRBV6-3 to TRBJ2-7; D is uncertain. Between the trimmed V and J ends, which lost 3 bases and 4 bases, there was a span of 10 bases. The V gene's germline CDR1 is MNHEY and CDR2 SVGEGT. This CDR3 comprises 13 residues. In DNA form, the CDR3 reads TGTGCCAGCAGTTATGAGGTCGGATACGAGCAGTACTTC. As protein: CASSYEVGYEQYF.

The CDR3 nucleotides read TGCGCCAGCAGTCAAACAGATACGCAGTATTTT. This translates into CASSQTDTQYF. The V call is TRBV5-1, the J call TRBJ2-3; the D is unclear. The CDR3 consists of 11 residues. The ends were cut back, 5 bases at V and 3 bases at J, with 4 bases in the middle. Germline lookup yields CDR1 SGHRS and CDR2 YFSETQ.

The rearrangement uses TRBV4-3 and TRBJ2-7; 11 nucleotides agree with TRBD2. The germline gives CDR1 LGHNA, CDR2 YSLEER. This CDR3 spans 15 amino acids. The junction had 6 bases not matched to a gene; V was cut back by 3 bases and J by 5 bases. The DNA for the CDR3 is TGCGCCAGCAGCCAGATAGCGGGGGGGCCCCACGAGCAGTACTTC. Protein: CASSQIAGGPHEQYF.

This clone was picked up a small number of times. The chain has TRBV19 and TRBJ2-1; TRBD2 matches at 14 bases. CDR1 and CDR2 (germline): LNHDA, SQIVND (reference sequence). The V gene end was trimmed by 5 bases and the J gene end by 6 bases; junction bases not matched to a gene: 3. This CDR3 is 15 amino acids long. Written as DNA, the CDR3 is TGTGCCAGTAGTCCAGGACTAGCGGGGGGCAATGAGCAGTTCTTC. Translated, it gives CASSPGLAGGNEQFF.

J is TRBJ2-6 and V is TRBV3-1 (or the pseudogene TRBV3-2), with D possibly matching TRBD1 (5 bases). The germline V gene encodes CDR1 LGHDT and CDR2 YNNKEL (reference sequence). The CDR3 runs 16 residues. V was pared by 4 bases and J by 0 bases, with 10 bases between. For the CDR3, the DNA is TGTGCCAGCAGCCCCAGGGTCCTCTCTGGGGCCAACGTCCTGACTTTC. It codes for CASSPRVLSGANVLTF.

The sample holds a few counts of this clone. This chain joins TRBV18 and TRBJ2-2; D gene ambiguous. Per the germline V gene, CDR1 is KGHSH and CDR2 is LQKENI. Trimming shortened V by 3 bases and J by 4 bases, and 9 bases separated the two germline ends. The CDR3 sequence is 14 residues long. The CDR3 here is CASSPATTTGELFF. CDR3 sequence (DNA): TGTGCCAGCTCACCTGCCACGACCACCGGGGAGCTGTTTTTT.

V is TRBV30 and J is TRBJ2-2, with 7 bases aligning to TRBD2. The CDR3 is 15 residues long. V trimming: 3 bases; J trimming: 5 bases; junction bases outside the gene matches: 9. The germline V gene has CDR1 GTSNPN and CDR2 SVGIG (reference sequence). This CDR3 reads CAWSLGGVETGELFF. CDR3 bases: TGTGCCTGGAGCCTGGGAGGGGTTGAGACCGGGGAGCTGTTTTTT.

The chain is built from TRBV6-5 and TRBJ1-2; the D is unclear. This CDR3 region has 14 residues. The germline V and J ends were trimmed by 3 bases and 1 base, with 9 bases remaining between them. Germline values: CDR1 MNHEY, CDR2 SVGAGI. The CDR3 DNA sequence: TGTGCCAGCAGTTATTACGCTAATAACTATGGCTACACCTTC. Its protein product is CASSYYANNYGYTF.

The chain uses TRBV10-1 and TRBJ2-3; 9 bases match TRBD2. This CDR3 is built from 15 residues. Germline V gene lookup returns CDR1 WNHNN and CDR2 SYGVQD (reference sequence). Germline trimming cut 2 bases from V and 2 bases from J; bases unmatched to any gene: 2. This CDR3 is CASSELAGITDTQYF. The CDR3 nucleotides are TGCGCCAGCAGTGAGCTAGCGGGGATCACAGATACGCAGTATTTT.